Below are 12 T cell receptor beta chains sequenced from a single sample in a study of blood T cell repertoires in COVID-19. The assay was immunoSEQ multiplex PCR, and TCRdb's table has in-frame clones only and misses some. The sample lists about 110,000 clones, over 65% occurring once. The sample consisted of peripheral blood. The receptors were gathered from a woman aged 40-49 years with acute or convalescent COVID-19.

The CDR3 sequence is CASSLQGVGYGYTF. As DNA, the CDR3 is TGTGCCAGCAGTCTTCAGGGTGTAGGCTATGGCTACACCTTC. V is TRBV28 and J is TRBJ1-2, with D possibly TRBD1 on 5 matching bases. Germline assignment: CDR1 MDHEN and CDR2 SYDVKM. Trimming took off 5 bases at V and 4 bases at J, with 14 bases between the two ends. This CDR3 is built from 14 residues.

This chain connects TRBV4-1 to TRBJ2-2; D ambiguous. Germline lookup yields CDR1 MGHRA and CDR2 YSYEKL. The V gene lost 1 base and the J gene lost 5 bases, with 11 bases spanning the gap. The CDR3 is 15 residues long. CDR3 loop: CASSQGGRQTGELFF. The CDR3 bases are TGCGCCAGCAGCCAAGGAGGTCGGCAGACCGGGGAGCTGTTTTTT.

This rearrangement joins TRBV5-6 to TRBJ1-6; 7 nucleotides line up with TRBD1. This CDR3 comprises 16 residues. The V segment lost 3 bases and the J segment 7 bases; nucleotides outside the gene matches: 10. Germline values: CDR1 SGHDT, CDR2 YYEEEE. CDR3 sequence: CASSWGPGQINSPLHF. The CDR3, as DNA: TGTGCCAGCAGCTGGGGGCCGGGACAGATAAATTCACCCCTCCACTTT.

The chain carries TRBV3-1 (or the pseudogene TRBV3-2) and TRBJ1-5; TRBD1 matches 10 bases. V was clipped by 5 bases and J by 1 base; unmatched bases: 2. This CDR3 contains 15 residues. Germline CDR1 and CDR2: LGHDT and YNNKEL (reference sequence). For the CDR3, the DNA is TGTGCCAGCAGCGAGGGACAGGGGAGCAATCAGCCCCAGCATTTT. Amino acid sequence: CASSEGQGSNQPQHF.

This clone has just a few counts. J is TRBJ2-7 and V is TRBV5-1, with D maybe TRBD2 (6 bases). Germline CDR1 and CDR2: SGHRS and YFSETQ. The CDR3 runs 12 residues. V dropped 5 bases and J dropped 6 bases, with 12 bases sitting between them. The CDR3 coding sequence is TGCGCCAGCAGTCAGGGAGGTTCCGAGCAGTACTTC. Protein: CASSQGGSEQYF.

This clone was counted only a few times. The DNA of the CDR3 is TGCGCCAGCAGCAAGGACAGGGGGCATGGTGAGCAGTTCTTC. It specifies CASSKDRGHGEQFF. The chain recombines TRBV4-3 with TRBJ2-1, with 11 nucleotides matching TRBD1. V was pared by 5 bases and J by 9 bases, with 6 bases of the junction left unmatched. The CDR3 spans 14 residues. CDR1 LGHNA and CDR2 YSLEER come from the germline V gene.

The chain has TRBV12-3 or TRBV12-4 and TRBJ2-5; D is perhaps TRBD1 (7 bases). V dropped 5 bases and J dropped 4 bases, with 11 bases sitting between them. This CDR3 is 13 amino acids long. The CDR3 DNA follows: TGTGCCAGCAGTCAGGGGGGACGAGAGACCCAGTACTTC. Amino acid sequence: CASSQGGRETQYF.

The gene calls are TRBV5-8 and TRBJ2-5, with 8 positions matching TRBD2. V lost 3 bases to trimming and J lost 3 bases; unmatched junction nucleotides: 7. From germline, CDR1 is SGHTS and CDR2 YDEGEE. CDR3 length: 15 amino acids. This CDR3 is CASSSAGTSKETQYF. In nucleotides, the CDR3 is TGTGCCAGCAGCTCCGCCGGGACTAGTAAAGAGACCCAGTACTTC.

The chain combines TRBV20-1 with TRBJ2-7; the D is unclear. CDR1 and CDR2 from the germline V gene are DFQATT and SNEGSKA (reference sequence). Between the trimmed V and J ends, which lost 0 bases and 9 bases, there was a span of 9 bases. The CDR3 is 11 residues long. The CDR3 sequence is CSARDRGGQYF. CDR3 bases: TGCAGTGCTAGAGATCGAGGCGGGCAGTACTTC.

The J gene is TRBJ1-1, the V gene TRBV7-3, with D perhaps TRBD1 (5 bases). In germline, CDR1 is SGHTA, CDR2 FQGTGA. The length of the CDR3 is 13 residues. V was shortened by 3 bases and J by 1 base, with 6 bases between the two germline ends. CDR3 in amino acids: CASSLTENTEAFF. DNA of the CDR3: TGTGCCAGCAGCTTGACAGAGAACACTGAAGCTTTCTTT.

The chain couples TRBV5-6 to TRBJ1-6; 7 positions match TRBD1. Germline-derived CDR1 and CDR2 are SGHDT and YYEEEE. The V and J ends lost 2 bases and 9 bases, in that order; junction bases with no gene match: 5. The CDR3 runs 14 residues. CDR3 residues: CASSFEGASSPLHF. Here the CDR3 DNA reads TGTGCCAGCAGCTTCGAGGGGGCGAGTTCACCCCTCCACTTT.

The chain combines TRBV5-1 with TRBJ1-6; 7 nucleotides line up with TRBD1. The CDR3 sequence is 14 residues long. The ends lost 3 bases at V and 14 bases at J; junction bases unmatched: 11. The V gene's germline CDR1 is SGHRS and CDR2 YFSETQ. This CDR3 is CASSSGQSASSLHF. The CDR3 nucleotides read TGCGCCAGCAGCTCGGGACAGTCAGCAAGTTCCCTCCACTTT.